These 9 T cell receptor beta chains share one sample of origin, sequenced in a study of cytomegalovirus exposure and HLA in healthy donors. TCRdb's copy holds only in-frame clones and misses some; the assay was immunoSEQ multiplex PCR. The sample has 60,000 to 70,000 clones, roughly 91% seen once; the top ten hold approximately 1.7%. Sequenced sample: PBMCs. The receptors originated from a woman aged 18 to 35 in good health and CMV-seronegative.

This clone showed up just once. The chain employs TRBV5-1 and TRBJ1-2, with a weak D call TRBD1 (5 bases). The CDR3 totals 13 residues. In germline, CDR1 is SGHRS, CDR2 YFSETQ. V was cut by 4 bases and J by 7 bases, with 14 bases left in between. The chain's CDR3 is CASSQDNAAGYTF. The CDR3 coding sequence is TGCGCCAGCAGCCAGGACAATGCGGCTGGCTACACCTTC.

To note about this clone: Other DNA sequences in this sample translate to the same CDR3. The genes are TRBV5-1 and TRBJ2-7; perhaps TRBD1 as D (6 bases). The CDR3 loop spans 15 amino acids. Germline lookup yields CDR1 SGHRS and CDR2 YFSETQ. Trimming left V 2 bases short and J 1 base short, with 13 bases between. CDR3 nucleotide sequence: TGCGCCAGCAGCTTAGTACGGGACAATTCCTACGAGCAGTACTTC. This gives the protein CASSLVRDNSYEQYF.

This sequence joins TRBV4-1 and TRBJ2-2; 7 bases map to TRBD1. The CDR3 sequence is 14 residues long. CDR1 is MGHRA and CDR2 is YSYEKL in the germline V gene. Losses at the gene ends were 4 bases for V and 5 bases for J; bases not matched to a gene: 4. The CDR3 DNA reads as TGCGCCAGCAGCCCTCGACAGGGTACCGGGGAGCTGTTTTTT. Its protein product is CASSPRQGTGELFF.

The rearrangement joins TRBV27 to TRBJ2-7; 9 bases match TRBD1. This CDR3 has 14 amino acids. The germline V gene has CDR1 MNHEY and CDR2 SMNVEV (reference sequence). The V and J ends lost 6 bases and 3 bases, in that order; junction bases with no gene match: 6. CDR3 in amino acids: CASRTGTGFYEQYF. CDR3 DNA sequence: TGTGCCAGCAGGACCGGGACAGGGTTCTACGAGCAGTACTTC.

The gene calls are TRBV5-1 and TRBJ1-2, with TRBD1 as a possible D gene (5 bases). The length of the CDR3 is 14 residues. Trimming took 0 bases from V and 6 from J, leaving 12 bases between them. CDR1 is SGHRS and CDR2 is YFSETQ in the germline V gene. The DNA for the CDR3 is TGCGCCAGCAGCTTGGTGGCAGGGTCTCATGGCTACACCTTC. Translating it yields CASSLVAGSHGYTF.

The chain is built from TRBV4-3 and TRBJ2-5; D ambiguous. The CDR3 extends over 14 amino acids. Germline CDR1 reads LGHNA; CDR2 reads YSLEER. V lost 2 bases to trimming and J lost 2 bases, with 9 bases between them. This CDR3 reads CASSQFTLQETQYF. CDR3 DNA: TGCGCCAGCAGCCAATTTACATTACAAGAGACCCAGTACTTC.

This sequence joins TRBV11-2 and TRBJ1-1; tentative D call: TRBD1 (6 bases). The CDR3 contains 15 residues. Germline-derived CDR1 and CDR2 are SGHAT and FQNNGV. V lost 1 base, J lost 0 bases, and 9 bases lay in between. Here the CDR3 reads CASSLVPGVNTEAFF. The CDR3 coding sequence is TGTGCCAGCAGCTTAGTTCCAGGGGTGAACACTGAAGCTTTCTTT.

This chain joins TRBV7-2 and TRBJ2-1, with 10 positions matching TRBD2. The length of the CDR3 is 15 residues. V shed 5 bases and J 5 bases; nucleotides not matched to a gene: 6. The germline V gene has CDR1 SGHTA and CDR2 FQGNSA. The chain's CDR3 is CASSKPGLANNEQFF. Here the CDR3 DNA reads TGTGCCAGCAGCAAACCGGGACTAGCGAACAATGAGCAGTTCTTC.

The genes are TRBV5-1 and TRBJ2-3; D may be TRBD1 (5 bases). Deletions cut 4 bases from V and 0 bases from J, with 9 bases between. Germline V gene sequence: CDR1 SGHRS, CDR2 YFSETQ. This CDR3 is built from 14 residues. This CDR3 is CASSGAVSTDTQYF. CDR3 bases: TGCGCCAGCAGCGGGGCGGTGAGCACAGATACGCAGTATTTT.